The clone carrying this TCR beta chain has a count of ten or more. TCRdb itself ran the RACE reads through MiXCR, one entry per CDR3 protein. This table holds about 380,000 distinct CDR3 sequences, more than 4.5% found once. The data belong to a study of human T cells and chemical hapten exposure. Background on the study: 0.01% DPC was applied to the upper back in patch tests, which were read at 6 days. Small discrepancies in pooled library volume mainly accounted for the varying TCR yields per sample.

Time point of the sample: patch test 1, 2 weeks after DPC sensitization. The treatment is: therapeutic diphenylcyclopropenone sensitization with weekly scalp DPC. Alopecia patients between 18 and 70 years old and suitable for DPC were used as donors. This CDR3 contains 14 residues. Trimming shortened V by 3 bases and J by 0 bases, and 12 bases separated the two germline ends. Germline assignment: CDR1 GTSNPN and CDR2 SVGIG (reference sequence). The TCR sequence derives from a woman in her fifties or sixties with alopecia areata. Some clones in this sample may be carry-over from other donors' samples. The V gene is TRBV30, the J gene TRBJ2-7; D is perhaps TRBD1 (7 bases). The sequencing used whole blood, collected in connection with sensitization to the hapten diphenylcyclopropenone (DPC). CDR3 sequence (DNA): TGTGCCTGGAGCCATCAGGGGGGCTCCTACGAGCAGTACTTC. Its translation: CAWSHQGGSYEQYF.